Described below is a single T cell receptor beta chain sequence and its context. TCRdb reprocessed the 5' RACE reads; each CDR3 protein has one entry and no DNA is given. The repertoire table contains about 380,000 distinct CDR3 sequences. These data belong to a study of T cells expressing NK-cell markers. This CDR3 has 15 amino acids. CDR1 and CDR2 from the germline V gene are MNHNS and SASEGT. This clonotype was sampled from a man between 18 and 69 years old in good health. The chain couples TRBV6-1 to TRBJ1-6; without DNA, the TCRdb call of TRBD1 cannot be checked. Source material: blood T cells: a sorted CD56 or NKG2C T cell subset, CD4+ or CD8+ T cells, or bulk PBMC T cells (not recorded which). The CDR3: CASSLDRDRNSPLHF.